Listed here are 2 T cell receptor beta chains from one sample, sequenced in a study of glioma-infiltrating T cells. Amplification of TCR alpha and beta CDR3 regions from RNA used iRepertoire nested multiplex PCR. TCRdb itself ran the multiplex PCR reads through MiXCR, one entry per CDR3 protein. Among 400,000 or so distinct CDR3 sequences listed, roughly 41% were seen once. Specimen: glioma tissue, nonneoplastic brain tissue, or PBMCs (not recorded which). These receptors all come from a human donor with low-grade glioma or glioblastoma, undergoing nonglioma brain surgery, or in good health (not recorded which).

The J gene is TRBJ2-3, the V gene TRBV20-1, with TRBD2 as a possible D gene (6 bases). Trimming cost V 6 bases and J 2 bases, with 18 bases left between them. The CDR3 is made up of 15 amino acids. CDR1 DFQATT and CDR2 SNEGSKA come from the germline V gene (reference sequence). The CDR3 spells CSAPRGSMNTDTQYF. The CDR3 DNA follows: TGCAGTGCCCCACGGGGGAGCATGAACACAGATACGCAGTATTTT.

The chain links TRBV3-1 to TRBJ1-5; D gene ambiguous. V was shortened by 5 bases and J by 5 bases, with 10 bases between the two germline ends. Germline V gene sequence: CDR1 LGHDT, CDR2 YNNKEL (reference sequence). The CDR3 is made up of 13 amino acids. The CDR3 region is CASSYAGDQPQHF. The CDR3 bases are TGTGCCAGCAGCTACGCCGGGGATCAGCCCCAGCATTTT. Full variable domain (remainder filled in from reference TRBV3-1 and TRBJ1-5): DTAVSQTPKYLVTQMGNDKSIKCEQNLGHDTMYWYKQDSKKFLKIMFSYNNKELIINETVPNRFSPKSPDKAHLNLHINSLELGDSAVYFCASSYAGDQPQHFGDGTRLSIL.